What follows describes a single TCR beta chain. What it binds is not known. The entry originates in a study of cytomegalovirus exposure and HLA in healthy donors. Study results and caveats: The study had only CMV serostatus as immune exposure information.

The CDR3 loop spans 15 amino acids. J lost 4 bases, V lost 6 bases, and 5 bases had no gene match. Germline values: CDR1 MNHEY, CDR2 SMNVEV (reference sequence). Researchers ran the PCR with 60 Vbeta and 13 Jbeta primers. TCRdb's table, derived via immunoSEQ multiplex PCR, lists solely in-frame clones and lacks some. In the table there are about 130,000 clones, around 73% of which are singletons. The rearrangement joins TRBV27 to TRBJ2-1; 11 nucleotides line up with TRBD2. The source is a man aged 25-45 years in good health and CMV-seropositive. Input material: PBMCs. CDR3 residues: CASRPLAGGYNEQFF. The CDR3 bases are TGTGCCAGCAGACCGCTAGCGGGAGGTTACAATGAGCAGTTCTTC.